What follows are 10 T cell receptor beta chains derived from one specimen sequenced in a study of blood T cell repertoires in COVID-19. Generated by immunoSEQ multiplex PCR, the TCRdb table keeps only in-frame clones and is missing some. The sample has under 500,000 clones; around 87% are singletons. Sequenced material: PBMCs or T cells enriched from blood (not recorded which). The receptors here all came from a man in his thirties or forties who had recovered from COVID-19.

The chain combines TRBV7-9 with TRBJ2-7; 9 bases agree with TRBD1. V dropped 5 bases and J dropped 3; count of bases not matched to a gene: 5. This CDR3 has 14 residues. Germline V gene sequence: CDR1 SEHNR, CDR2 FQNEAQ (reference sequence). CDR3 DNA: TGTGCCAGCAGCGACCAGACAGGGGGCTACGAGCAGTACTTC. Translation: CASSDQTGGYEQYF.

The V call is TRBV28, the J call TRBJ2-6; 10 nucleotides agree with TRBD2. Trimming at V came to 3 bases and at J to 0 bases, leaving 2 bases not matched to a gene. Germline values: CDR1 MDHEN, CDR2 SYDVKM. This CDR3 has 17 amino acids. The CDR3 sequence: CASSFASGSSGANVLTF. CDR3 DNA sequence: TGTGCCAGCAGTTTCGCTAGCGGGAGCTCTGGGGCCAACGTCCTGACTTTC.

The chain has TRBV15 and TRBJ2-3, with D maybe TRBD2 (6 bases). Germline V gene data show CDR1 as LNHNV and CDR2 as YYDKDF (reference sequence). Trimming took 2 bases from V and 4 from J, leaving 13 bases between them. There are 15 residues in the CDR3. The CDR3 sequence is CATSRLTGVADTQYF. The CDR3 nucleotides read TGTGCCACCAGCAGATTAACGGGAGTGGCAGATACGCAGTATTTT.

The chain uses TRBV7-9 and TRBJ1-5, with D perhaps TRBD1 (5 bases). From germline, CDR1 is SEHNR and CDR2 FQNEAQ (reference sequence). V lost 8 bases, J lost 4 bases, and 6 bases lay in between. CDR3 length: 11 amino acids. CDR3 loop: CASGTNQPQHF. In nucleotides, the CDR3 is TGTGCCAGCGGGACTAATCAGCCCCAGCATTTT. Together with reference TRBV7-9 and TRBJ1-5, the CDR3 gives the full variable domain: DTGVSQNPRHKITKRGQNVTFRCDPISEHNRLYWYRQTLGQGPEFLTYFQNEAQLEKSRLLSDRFSAERPKGSFSTLEIQRTEQGDSAMYLCASGTNQPQHFGDGTRLSIL.

This rearrangement joins TRBV5-5 to TRBJ1-2, with 7 bases aligning to TRBD1. Germline assignment: CDR1 SGHKS and CDR2 YYEKEE (reference sequence). V gave up 5 bases and J gave up 3 bases; unmatched junction bases: 7. This CDR3 spans 14 amino acids. The CDR3 nucleotides read TGTGCCAGCAGGGGCGGGACAGATTACTATGGCTACACCTTC. Translating it yields CASRGGTDYYGYTF.

The chain joins TRBV5-1 to TRBJ1-1; a weak D match, TRBD1 (6 bases). The germline gives CDR1 SGHRS, CDR2 YFSETQ. Trimming took off 2 bases at V and 3 bases at J, with 14 bases between the two ends. This CDR3 comprises 15 residues. The CDR3 loop reads CASSLPTGRDTEAFF. CDR3 bases: TGCGCCAGCAGCTTACCCACAGGGAGGGACACTGAAGCTTTCTTT.

J is TRBJ1-2 and V is TRBV6-6, with 7 bases that match TRBD1. CDR1 MNHNY and CDR2 SVGAGI come from the germline V gene (reference sequence). J gave up 5 bases and V 2 bases, and 11 bases lay outside the gene matches. The CDR3 contains 16 residues. CDR3 in DNA: TGTGCCAGCAGTTACCCAGAGGGGACAGTGGGTTATGGCTACACCTTC. Protein product: CASSYPEGTVGYGYTF.

This chain uses TRBV27 with TRBJ2-3; 13 bases are a match to TRBD2. Germline CDR1 reads MNHEY; CDR2 reads SMNVEV (reference sequence). Trimming cost V 1 base and J 4 bases; bases outside gene matches: 8. CDR3 length: 18 amino acids. In DNA form, the CDR3 reads TGTGCCAGCAGTTTATTGGGGACTAGCGGGATTGTGTCAGATACGCAGTATTTT. It translates to CASSLLGTSGIVSDTQYF.

The CDR3, as DNA: TGTGCCATCGGGGCAGGGTTCTATGGCTACACCTTC. Its translation is CAIGAGFYGYTF. This chain joins TRBV10-3 and TRBJ1-2; weak D call: TRBD1 (5 bases). The CDR3 has 12 residues. Between the trimmed V and J ends, which lost 8 bases and 4 bases, there was a span of 11 bases. Looked up from germline, CDR1 is ENHRY and CDR2 is SYGVKD.

The genes are TRBV7-3 and TRBJ2-5; 8 bases line up with TRBD1. CDR3 length equals 13 residues. Germline V gene sequence: CDR1 SGHTA, CDR2 FQGTGA. J gave up 4 bases and V 4 bases, and 2 bases lay outside the gene matches. The CDR3 DNA reads TGTGCCAGCAGCTCTACAGGGGGAGAGACCCAGTACTTC. As protein: CASSSTGGETQYF.